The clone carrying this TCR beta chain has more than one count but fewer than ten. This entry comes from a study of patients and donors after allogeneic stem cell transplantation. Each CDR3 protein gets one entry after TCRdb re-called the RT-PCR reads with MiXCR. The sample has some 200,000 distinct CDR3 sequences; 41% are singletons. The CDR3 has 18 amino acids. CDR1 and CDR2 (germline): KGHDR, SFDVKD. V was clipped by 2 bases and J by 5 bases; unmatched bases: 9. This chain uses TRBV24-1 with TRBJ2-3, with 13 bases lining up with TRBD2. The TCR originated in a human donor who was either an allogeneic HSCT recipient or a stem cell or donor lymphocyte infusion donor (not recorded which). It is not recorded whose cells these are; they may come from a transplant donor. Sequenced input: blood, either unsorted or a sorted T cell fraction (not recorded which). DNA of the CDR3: TGTGCCACCAGTGATTCGGGACTAGCGGGAAGTCCCGGAGATACGCAGTATTTT. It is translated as CATSDSGLAGSPGDTQYF.